Shown below are 19 T cell receptor beta chains from a single sample sequenced in a study of blood T cell repertoires in COVID-19. Produced via immunoSEQ multiplex PCR; TCRdb's table is partial and in-frame only. The table has fewer than 350,000 clones, roughly 90% seen once. Sequencing was done on a sample of PBMCs or T cells enriched from blood (not recorded which). The receptors stem from a woman aged 18-29 years with acute COVID-19.

This chain uses TRBV11-2 with TRBJ2-1; 9 bases map to TRBD2. The CDR3 contains 14 residues. The germline CDR1 and CDR2 sequences are SGHAT and FQNNGV. V dropped 3 bases and J dropped 6; count of bases not matched to a gene: 3. As DNA, the CDR3 is TGTGCCAGCAGCTTTCTAGCGGGGATCAATGAGCAGTTCTTC. Translation: CASSFLAGINEQFF. Filled out from reference TRBV11-2 and TRBJ2-1, the complete variable domain reads EAGVAQSPRYKIIEKRQSVAFWCNPISGHATLYWYQQILGQGPKLLIQFQNNGVVDDSQLPKDRFSAERLKGVDSTLKIQPAKLEDSAVYLCASSFLAGINEQFFGPGTRLTVL.

V is TRBV4-1 and J is TRBJ2-3; TRBD2 might be the D (6 bases). Trimming cost V 1 base and J 5 bases, with 16 bases left between them. This CDR3 region has 16 residues. Looked up from germline, CDR1 is MGHRA and CDR2 is YSYEKL. The CDR3 sequence: CASSQVLRERLDTQYF. Here the CDR3 DNA reads TGCGCCAGCAGCCAAGTTTTACGGGAGAGATTAGATACGCAGTATTTT.

V usage is TRBV25-1 and J usage is TRBJ1-1; 8 bases align to TRBD1. Germline-derived CDR1 and CDR2 are MGHDK and SYGVNS. V trimming: 4 bases; J trimming: 2 bases; junction bases outside the gene matches: 6. The CDR3 length is 15 residues. CDR3 nucleotides: TGTGCCAGCAGTGGATACAGGGGGATTAACACTGAAGCTTTCTTT. Translated, it gives CASSGYRGINTEAFF.

The chain links TRBV30 to TRBJ2-5, with 12 bases identical to TRBD2. This CDR3 is 13 amino acids long. V was clipped by 5 bases and J by 7 bases; unmatched bases: 5. CDR1 GTSNPN and CDR2 SVGIG come from the germline V gene (reference sequence). CDR3 DNA sequence: TGTGCCTGGGGAAAACTAGCGGGAGGGACCCAGTACTTC. It translates to CAWGKLAGGTQYF. Supplemented by reference TRBV30 and TRBJ2-5, the full variable domain reads SQTIHQWPATLVQPVGSPLSLECTVEGTSNPNLYWYRQAAGRGLQLLFYSVGIGQISSEVPQNLSASRPQDRQFILSSKKLLLSDSGFYLCAWGKLAGGTQYFGPGTRLLVL.

This rearrangement joins TRBV19 to TRBJ1-2; the match to TRBD1 covers 7 bases. This CDR3 is built from 13 residues. The V gene end was trimmed by 5 bases and the J gene end by 10 bases; junction bases not matched to a gene: 10. The germline gives CDR1 LNHDA, CDR2 SQIVND (reference sequence). CDR3 nucleotide sequence: TGTGCCAGTAGTGTCCAGGGGGTAGCGGACTACACCTTC. Translation: CASSVQGVADYTF.

This rearrangement joins TRBV5-4 to TRBJ1-4; a weak D match, TRBD1 (6 bases). The CDR3 spans 14 residues. Germline V gene lookup returns CDR1 SGHNT and CDR2 YYREEE (reference sequence). V lost 0 bases and J 5 bases, leaving 8 bases between the germline ends. CDR3 protein: CASSLAQGNEKLFF. The CDR3 DNA sequence: TGTGCCAGCAGCTTGGCTCAGGGGAATGAAAAACTGTTTTTT.

J is TRBJ2-3 and V is TRBV28; tentatively, D is TRBD2 (5 bases). The CDR3 contains 15 residues. Trimming took off 3 bases at V and 4 bases at J, with 14 bases between the two ends. From germline, CDR1 is MDHEN and CDR2 SYDVKM. CDR3 DNA sequence: TGTGCCAGCAGTTTCGGGATGGAAATCCCAGATACGCAGTATTTT. It codes for CASSFGMEIPDTQYF.

This clone was seen a few times. The chain has TRBV30 and TRBJ2-3, with 10 bases fitting TRBD2. V gave up 4 bases and J gave up 1 base; unmatched junction bases: 5. The germline CDR1 and CDR2 sequences are GTSNPN and SVGIG (reference sequence). This CDR3 comprises 15 residues. The CDR3 sequence is CAWNRLAGGTDTQYF. For the CDR3, the DNA is TGTGCCTGGAATAGGCTAGCGGGAGGCACAGATACGCAGTATTTT.

V is TRBV5-1 and J is TRBJ2-1, with TRBD2 identical over 7 bases. CDR3 length: 16 residues. Looked up from germline, CDR1 is SGHRS and CDR2 is YFSETQ. Trimming removed 4 bases from V and 7 bases from J; junction bases left unmatched: 14. This CDR3 is CASSQILAPPVNEQFF. CDR3 nucleotide sequence: TGCGCCAGCAGCCAAATACTAGCGCCCCCGGTTAATGAGCAGTTCTTC.

The chain carries TRBV28 and TRBJ1-3; maybe TRBD1 (6 bases). Trimming left V 7 bases short and J 2 bases short, with 12 bases between. This CDR3 contains 14 residues. Per germline, CDR1 MDHEN and CDR2 SYDVKM. In DNA, the CDR3 is TGTGCCAGCACCCCAGGGGTCCCTGGAAACACCATATATTTT. The encoded protein is CASTPGVPGNTIYF.

The V and J genes are TRBV11-2 and TRBJ2-3; D is possibly TRBD1 (6 bases). Trimming pared 7 bases from V and 1 base from J, leaving 15 bases between. Germline values: CDR1 SGHAT, CDR2 FQNNGV. This CDR3 spans 15 amino acids. The CDR3 is CASTYSGVRTDTQYF. The CDR3 nucleotides are TGTGCCAGCACGTATTCAGGGGTCCGCACAGATACGCAGTATTTT.

This clone was recorded a few times. The chain uses TRBV7-9 and TRBJ2-5; D assignment may be TRBD1 or TRBD2 (5 bases each). Trimming left V 5 bases short and J 5 bases short, with 15 bases between. The CDR3 consists of 14 residues. Germline loops: CDR1 SEHNR, CDR2 FQNEAQ (reference sequence). CDR3 loop: CASSIGASRETQYF. DNA of the CDR3: TGTGCCAGCAGCATAGGGGCTAGCCGGGAGACCCAGTACTTC.

V gene TRBV6-4 combines with J gene TRBJ2-1, with 7 positions matching TRBD2. Germline trimming cut 0 bases from V and 7 bases from J; bases unmatched to any gene: 15. This CDR3 contains 18 residues. Germline-derived CDR1 and CDR2 are MRHNA and SNTAGT. In nucleotides, the CDR3 is TGTGCCAGCAGTGACTCCCGTACCCGGGAGGCCCTCAGTAATGAGCAGTTCTTC. Protein: CASSDSRTREALSNEQFF.

V and J are TRBV5-1 and TRBJ2-5, with 9 bases aligning to TRBD2. The CDR3 runs to 15 residues. The junction had 7 bases not matched to a gene; V was cut back by 4 bases and J by 3 bases. CDR1 is SGHRS, CDR2 YFSETQ, per germline. The CDR3 is CASSGGLANKETQYF. DNA for the CDR3: TGCGCCAGCAGCGGAGGACTAGCGAACAAAGAGACCCAGTACTTC. The variable domain in full, completed from reference TRBV5-1 and TRBJ2-5, reads KAGVTQTPRYLIKTRGQQVTLSCSPISGHRSVSWYQQTPGQGLQFLFEYFSETQRNKGNFPGRFSGRQFSNSRSEMNVSTLELGDSALYLCASSGGLANKETQYFGPGTRLLVL.

The chain employs TRBV12-1 and TRBJ2-1; TRBD2, as called in the table, went unchecked against the DNA. TRBV12-1 is flagged as a pseudogene. The length of the CDR3 is 15 residues. CDR3 DNA sequence: TGTGCCAGCAGCCCCCCCCCGAGGTACTACAATGAGCAGTTCTTC. Its protein product is CASSPPPRYYNEQFF.

This chain links TRBV30 with TRBJ2-1, with TRBD2 matching 7 bases. V lost 3 bases to trimming and J lost 6 bases; unmatched junction nucleotides: 14. The germline CDR1 and CDR2 sequences are GTSNPN and SVGIG (reference sequence). The CDR3 has 16 residues. CDR3 loop: CAWRAGALGGGNEQFF. The CDR3 region has the DNA TGTGCCTGGAGGGCTGGTGCCCTGGGGGGGGGCAATGAGCAGTTCTTC.

V usage is TRBV27 and J usage is TRBJ2-3; 11 nucleotides line up with TRBD1. This CDR3 is built from 15 residues. Germline V gene data show CDR1 as MNHEY and CDR2 as SMNVEV (reference sequence). With 2 bases clipped from V and 4 bases from J, the junction kept 2 bases outside the gene matches. CDR3 DNA: TGTGCCAGCAGTTTAAGGACAGGGGGCGCAGATACGCAGTATTTT. Its translation is CASSLRTGGADTQYF.

V usage is TRBV28 and J usage is TRBJ2-7, with 8 bases matching TRBD1. CDR1 is MDHEN, CDR2 SYDVKM, per germline. V lost 3 bases and J lost 3; bases outside the gene matches: 10. This CDR3 region has 16 residues. The CDR3 region has the DNA TGTGCCAGCAGTTTGGAACCGGGACAGGCACTCTACGAGCAGTACTTC. This translates into CASSLEPGQALYEQYF.

The chain employs TRBV4-1 and TRBJ2-1; D is undetermined. The CDR3 contains 14 residues. V was clipped by 2 bases and J by 6 bases, with 11 bases between them. Per germline, CDR1 MGHRA and CDR2 YSYEKL. CDR3 nucleotide sequence: TGCGCCAGCAGCCAACCAACGAACAGCAATGAGCAGTTCTTC. It codes for CASSQPTNSNEQFF.